The 12 T cell receptor beta chains below all came from one sample that was sequenced in a study of identical twins. TCRdb re-called the 5' RACE reads with MiXCR, one entry per CDR3 protein. Among a few hundred thousand distinct CDR3 sequences listed, over 8.5% were seen once. These sequences were also reported in another study, on yellow fever vaccine responses in identical twins.

The sequencing input was PBMCs. The receptors originated from a woman under 30 in good health.

In this sample, this clonotype turned up a few times. The chain uses TRBV25-1 and TRBJ2-7, with D possibly being TRBD2 (5 bases). CDR3 length: 13 residues. Germline V lookup: CDR1 MGHDK, CDR2 SYGVNS. V was pared by 5 bases and J by 3 bases, with 11 bases between. DNA for the CDR3: TGTGCCAGCAGTCGGGGTGGGCTCTACGAGCAGTACTTC. Translated, it gives CASSRGGLYEQYF.

This clonotype was detected only a few times. This rearrangement joins TRBV20-1 to TRBJ2-7, with 10 positions matching TRBD1. The CDR3 extends over 15 amino acids. Unmatched junction bases numbered 12, after V lost 5 bases and J lost 5 bases. CDR1 DFQATT and CDR2 SNEGSKA come from the germline V gene (reference sequence). CDR3 nucleotide sequence: TGCAGTGCTGAAGGGGCGGACAGGGGGGGCCACGAGCAGTACTTC. Translated, it gives CSAEGADRGGHEQYF.

This clonotype appeared a few times. The chain couples TRBV5-1 to TRBJ2-5; tentative D call: TRBD1 (5 bases). The V gene lost 3 bases and the J gene lost 3 bases, with 9 bases spanning the gap. This CDR3 is 13 amino acids long. CDR1 and CDR2 from the germline V gene are SGHRS and YFSETQ. The CDR3 protein is CASSWGQEETQYF. The DNA of the CDR3 is TGCGCCAGCAGCTGGGGCCAGGAAGAGACCCAGTACTTC. Full variable domain (outside the CDR3, taken from reference TRBV5-1 and TRBJ2-5): KAGVTQTPRYLIKTRGQQVTLSCSPISGHRSVSWYQQTPGQGLQFLFEYFSETQRNKGNFPGRFSGRQFSNSRSEMNVSTLELGDSALYLCASSWGQEETQYFGPGTRLLVL.

There are many counts of this clonotype. This sequence joins TRBV7-9 and TRBJ1-4; no clear D. The CDR3 extends over 15 amino acids. Trimming pared 2 bases from V and 8 bases from J, leaving 15 bases between. CDR1 is SEHNR, CDR2 FQNEAQ, per germline (reference sequence). As DNA, the CDR3 is TGTGCCAGCAGCTTATTAGGAGGAACGGAAGAAAAACTGTTTTTT. This gives the protein CASSLLGGTEEKLFF.

This clonotype showed up many times. The junction departs from germline at one end; a sequencing error may be responsible. The chain uses TRBV5-1 and TRBJ2-3; the match to TRBD2 covers 14 bases. Germline CDR1 and CDR2: SGHRS and YFSETQ. The length of the CDR3 is 16 residues. CDR3 bases: TGTGCCAGCAGCTCGGGACTAGCGGGAGGCACAGATACGCAGTATTTT. Translating gives CASSSGLAGGTDTQYF.

The rearrangement joins TRBV9 to TRBJ2-2; D not certain. Trimming stripped 0 bases from V and 8 bases from J, with 8 bases between. In germline, CDR1 is SGDLS, CDR2 YYNGEE. This CDR3 contains 13 residues. DNA for the CDR3: TGTGCCAGCAGCGTAGAAGAATTAGGGGAGCTGTTTTTT. Residues: CASSVEELGELFF.

This clonotype was counted many times. The chain carries TRBV5-1 and TRBJ2-3, with D tentatively TRBD1 or TRBD2 (5 bases each). The CDR3 sequence is 15 residues long. Germline V gives CDR1 SGHRS, CDR2 YFSETQ. V gave up 1 base and J gave up 2 bases, with 11 bases separating them. CDR3 in DNA: TGCGCCAGCAGCTTGAAGAGGGGCGCCACAGATACGCAGTATTTT. Its protein product is CASSLKRGATDTQYF.

This clonotype was counted a few times. The chain employs TRBV9 and TRBJ1-1; no firm D call. The germline V gene has CDR1 SGDLS and CDR2 YYNGEE. CDR3 length: 15 amino acids. V gave up 4 bases and J gave up 0 bases, with 13 bases separating them. The CDR3 reads CASSPGLSVNTEAFF. CDR3 sequence (DNA): TGTGCCAGCAGCCCGGGTCTGTCAGTGAACACTGAAGCTTTCTTT.

This clonotype showed up just a few times. The chain couples TRBV6-2 or TRBV6-3 to TRBJ2-2; D not certain. V was pared by 8 bases and J by 5 bases, with 12 bases between. CDR3 length: 13 amino acids. Per germline, CDR1 MNHEY and CDR2 SVGEGT. The CDR3 nucleotides are TGTGCCAGCGAAAGGGCTAATACCGGGGAGCTGTTTTTT. Translation: CASERANTGELFF.

This clonotype showed up many times. The rearrangement links TRBV24-1 to TRBJ2-7; D ambiguous. Trimming removed 4 bases at V and 7 bases at J, with 13 bases between. Germline CDR1 KGHDR, CDR2 SFDVKD. The CDR3 covers 13 residues. The CDR3 loop is CATSEPGSGEQYF. DNA for the CDR3: TGTGCCACCAGTGAACCTGGGTCCGGGGAGCAGTACTTC.

This clonotype was counted at least ten times. The V call is TRBV29-1, the J call TRBJ1-2, with 7 bases fitting TRBD1. The J segment lost 7 bases and the V segment lost 7 bases, leaving 9 bases of the junction unmatched. There are 12 residues in the CDR3. From germline, CDR1 is SQVTM and CDR2 ANQGSEA. This CDR3 reads CSALQGNTGYTF. The CDR3 coding sequence is TGCAGCGCGTTACAGGGGAATACTGGCTACACCTTC.

The J gene is TRBJ2-5, the V gene TRBV12-5, with 9 bases identical to TRBD1. Germline V lookup: CDR1 LGHNT, CDR2 FRNRAP. The CDR3 length is 18 residues. V was pared by 1 base and J by 4 bases, with 13 bases of the junction left unmatched. Here the CDR3 DNA reads TGTGCTAGTGGTTTGGCAGGACAGGGGAGACCGGGCCCAGAGACCCAGTACTTC. This translates into CASGLAGQGRPGPETQYF.